The entry below gives a single T cell receptor beta chain sequence along with its context. Its matching antigen is unknown. The sample belongs to a study of cytomegalovirus exposure and HLA in healthy donors. Study-wide findings and caveats: An analysis was carried out at a later point. It showed that HLA-associated TCR beta chains were more clonally expanded than equally common non-associated chains. Looking again later, the authors saw that most CMV-associated TCR beta chains seemed HLA-restricted.

Deletions cut 3 bases from V and 0 bases from J, with 17 bases between. This CDR3 region has 17 residues. The germline V gene encodes CDR1 SGHRS and CDR2 YFSETQ. The PCR employed 60 Vbeta primers together with 13 Jbeta primers. Profiling relied on immunoSEQ multiplex PCR, and the TCRdb table lists in-frame clones only, not all of them. There are 40,000 to 45,000 clones in the sample; around 64% occur only once, and approximately 9.3% lies in the top ten. This clonotype originated in a human donor in good health. The sequenced material came from PBMCs. The chain is built from TRBV5-1 and TRBJ2-3, with D possibly being TRBD1 (6 bases). CDR3: CASSWIYRDKSTDTQYF. CDR3 coding DNA: TGCGCCAGCAGCTGGATATACCGGGACAAGAGCACAGATACGCAGTATTTT.